This T cell receptor beta chain was recorded in a study of blood T cells in healthy people across ages. This CDR3 has 21 amino acids. V lost 5 bases and J lost 2; bases outside the gene matches: 24. From germline, CDR1 is LGHDT and CDR2 YNNKEL (reference sequence). This clonotype has just a few counts. The use of a sample-barcoded 5' primer and a J-beta primer mix characterized a second PCR of about 7 to 12 cycles. One entry per CDR3 protein, called by TCRdb with MiXCR from the 5' RACE reads. Of 750,000 to 1,000,000 distinct CDR3 sequences listed, about 27% are singletons. These data also featured in a second study, about T cells of mothers and their children.

Sequences were obtained from blood. V and J are TRBV3-1 and TRBJ2-5, with 9 positions matching TRBD2. This TCR was sampled from a woman between 40 and 50 years old in good health. DNA for the CDR3: TGTGCCAGCAGCACCCACTGGGCTAGCGGGGAATCAGCTCGAAAACAAGAGACCCAGTACTTC. It encodes CASSTHWASGESARKQETQYF.